This TCR beta chain appears in the sequencing data of a study of cytotoxic CD8 clonotypes in ibrutinib-treated CLL. Looking at the study overall: Productive templates averaged approximately 250,000 per sample, and productive rearrangements 90,000 to 100,000.

As input for TCR beta libraries, approximately 1.9 micrograms of genomic DNA came from cryopreserved PBMCs. Points on this clone: Its antigen is unidentified.

CDR3 length: 14 residues. V gave up 8 bases and J gave up 3 bases, with 16 bases separating them. Germline V gene lookup returns CDR1 SNHLY and CDR2 FYNNEI. The assay was immunoSEQ multiplex PCR, and TCRdb's table has in-frame clones only and misses some. The sample records 250,000 to 350,000 clones, approximately 79% being singletons. General study findings and limits: At the start, clonality exceeded age-matched healthy donors and followed circulating CD8+ T-cell counts. With treatment, public clonotypes, which were uncommon, either contracted or remained stable.

The receptor's source is a human donor with chronic lymphocytic leukemia. Sequencing used PBMCs, obtained at disease progression, from a patient treated with ibrutinib. This chain connects TRBV2 to TRBJ1-2; no clear D gene. CDR3 bases: TGTGCCAGCTGGTCTAGAGCGGATTACTATGGCTACACCTTC. This codes for CASWSRADYYGYTF.